The 15 T cell receptor beta chains in this list originate from one sample, sequenced in a study of blood T cell repertoires in COVID-19. Method: immunoSEQ multiplex PCR; TCRdb's copy keeps in-frame clones and lacks some. The sample shows roughly 140,000 clones, 75% to 85% of them seen only once. Sequenced material: peripheral blood. The receptors derive from a woman aged 80 or over with acute or convalescent COVID-19.

The V and J genes are TRBV10-3 and TRBJ2-7, with D possibly matching TRBD2 (6 bases). Germline CDR1 ENHRY, CDR2 SYGVKD. Trimming stripped 2 bases from V and 1 base from J, with 15 bases between. The CDR3 length is 16 residues. In DNA form, the CDR3 reads TGTGCCATCAGTGAGGCAGGGAGGTCCATATCCTACGAGCAGTACTTC. Protein product: CAISEAGRSISYEQYF.

The rearrangement uses TRBV14 and TRBJ1-5; no firm D call. Between the trimmed V and J ends, which lost 6 bases and 4 bases, there was a span of 10 bases. The CDR3 is 13 residues long. Germline V gene lookup returns CDR1 SGHDN and CDR2 FVKESK. CDR3 nucleotides: TGTGCCAGCAGTGATACGGGGAATCAGCCCCAGCATTTT. Translation gives CASSDTGNQPQHF. The full variable domain, in which reference TRBV14 and TRBJ1-5 provide the parts outside the CDR3, is EAGVTQFPSHSVIEKGQTVTLRCDPISGHDNLYWYRRVMGKEIKFLLHFVKESKQDESGMPNNRFLAERTGGTYSTLKVQPAELEDSGVYFCASSDTGNQPQHFGDGTRLSIL.

This clone showed up just once. The chain couples TRBV4-1 to TRBJ2-6, with a possible D match to TRBD2 (6 bases). The CDR3 is 20 residues long. CDR1 is MGHRA and CDR2 is YSYEKL in the germline V gene. V lost 4 bases and J 0 bases, leaving 22 bases between the germline ends. For the CDR3, the DNA is TGCGCCAGCAGCCCGTGGAGAGGTCTAGCGCCGAACTCTGGGGCCAACGTCCTGACTTTC. Amino acids: CASSPWRGLAPNSGANVLTF.

The V call is TRBV7-9, the J call TRBJ2-7, with D perhaps TRBD2 (6 bases). CDR1 and CDR2 from the germline V gene are SEHNR and FQNEAQ (reference sequence). The V end was cut by 2 bases, the J end by 7 bases, with 12 bases between. The CDR3 runs 13 residues. The CDR3 here is CASSLWTAGEQYF. CDR3 in DNA: TGTGCCAGCAGCTTATGGACGGCGGGGGAGCAGTACTTC.

The V call is TRBV12-3 or TRBV12-4, the J call TRBJ1-3, with 10 bases matching TRBD1. With 10 bases clipped from V and 4 bases from J, the junction kept 4 bases outside the gene matches. The CDR3 is made up of 13 amino acids. Here the CDR3 DNA reads TGTGCCATCCAGGGACAGGGGGGAAACACCATATATTTT. Its translation is CAIQGQGGNTIYF.

The J gene is TRBJ1-6, the V gene TRBV19; possibly TRBD1 for D (6 bases). Per germline, CDR1 LNHDA and CDR2 SQIVND (reference sequence). The CDR3 is made up of 15 amino acids. The V gene lost 3 bases and the J gene lost 10 bases, with 16 bases spanning the gap. The CDR3 region is CASSIRTGSGSPLHF. For the CDR3, the DNA is TGTGCCAGTAGTATCCGCACAGGGTCGGGCTCACCCCTCCACTTT.

This chain joins TRBV5-1 and TRBJ1-6, with D uncertain. This CDR3 region has 15 residues. V lost 1 base, J lost 4 bases, and 9 bases lay in between. Germline-derived CDR1 and CDR2 are SGHRS and YFSETQ. The CDR3: CASSLTPGYNSPLHF. The DNA of the CDR3 is TGCGCCAGCAGCTTGACCCCCGGGTATAATTCACCCCTCCACTTT.

This clone came up once. The CDR3 sequence: CATGTVNQPQHF. The CDR3 DNA sequence: TGTGCCACCGGGACAGTAAATCAGCCCCAGCATTTT. The rearrangement joins TRBV6-5 to TRBJ1-5; TRBD1 aligns across 7 bases. The germline CDR1 and CDR2 sequences are MNHEY and SVGAGI. V was clipped by 10 bases and J by 4 bases; unmatched bases: 4. The CDR3 contains 12 residues.

This clone was seen only a few times. The chain carries TRBV15 and TRBJ1-2; tentative D call: TRBD1 (6 bases). The germline CDR1 and CDR2 sequences are LNHNV and YYDKDF (reference sequence). This CDR3 region has 17 residues. With 0 bases removed from V and 1 base from J, the gap between germline ends came to 15 bases. The CDR3 sequence is CATSRDLLGGDNYGYTF. As DNA, the CDR3 is TGTGCCACCAGCAGAGATCTGTTAGGGGGGGATAACTATGGCTACACCTTC.

This clone occurred a few times. The chain joins TRBV7-2 to TRBJ2-7; TRBD2 matches 12 bases. Germline V CDR1 and CDR2: SGHTA, FQGNSA. This CDR3 has 16 residues. V gave up 5 bases and J gave up 3 bases; unmatched junction bases: 8. The CDR3 sequence: CASSKTSGGYLYEQYF. CDR3 nucleotide sequence: TGTGCCAGCAGCAAGACTAGCGGGGGATACCTCTACGAGCAGTACTTC.

This sequence joins TRBV27 and TRBJ2-1; D perhaps matches TRBD1 (6 bases). This CDR3 region has 13 residues. Germline lookup yields CDR1 MNHEY and CDR2 SMNVEV (reference sequence). Between the trimmed V and J ends, which lost 5 bases and 8 bases, there was a span of 13 bases. CDR3 in DNA: TGTGCCAGCAGTATCGGAACAGGGTATGAGCAGTTCTTC. Protein sequence: CASSIGTGYEQFF.

V gene TRBV7-9 combines with J gene TRBJ1-1, with a tentative D call TRBD1 (6 bases). Trimming cost V 4 bases and J 1 base, with 10 bases left between them. Germline values: CDR1 SEHNR, CDR2 FQNEAQ (reference sequence). This CDR3 is built from 14 residues. The CDR3 loop is CASSSNRENTEAFF. The CDR3 bases are TGTGCCAGCAGCTCTAACAGGGAGAACACTGAAGCTTTCTTT.

The chain carries TRBV3-1 (or the pseudogene TRBV3-2) and TRBJ2-2; 12 nucleotides align to TRBD2. This CDR3 contains 16 residues. Germline assignment: CDR1 LGHDT and CDR2 YNNKEL (reference sequence). V dropped 4 bases and J dropped 7; count of bases not matched to a gene: 7. The CDR3 spells CASSRSSGRAFGELFF. CDR3 coding DNA: TGTGCCAGCAGCCGATCTAGCGGGAGGGCTTTCGGGGAGCTGTTTTTT.

The CDR3 nucleotides read TGTGCCAGCAATCAGGCTAGCGGAAGCTACGAGCAGTACTTC. This encodes CASNQASGSYEQYF. This chain uses TRBV11-2 with TRBJ2-7; TRBD2 matches 7 bases. Germline V lookup: CDR1 SGHAT, CDR2 FQNNGV. Trimming cost V 7 bases and J 3 bases; bases outside gene matches: 9. The CDR3 is 14 amino acids. Filled out from reference TRBV11-2 and TRBJ2-7, the complete variable domain reads EAGVAQSPRYKIIEKRQSVAFWCNPISGHATLYWYQQILGQGPKLLIQFQNNGVVDDSQLPKDRFSAERLKGVDSTLKIQPAKLEDSAVYLCASNQASGSYEQYFGPGTRLTVT.

V gene TRBV13 combines with J gene TRBJ1-2; the match to TRBD1 covers 7 bases. CDR1 and CDR2 from the germline V gene are PRHDT and FYEKMQ (reference sequence). J gave up 8 bases and V 0 bases, and 6 bases lay outside the gene matches. This CDR3 contains 14 residues. The CDR3 spells CASSLGQGRSGYTF. CDR3 sequence (DNA): TGTGCCAGCAGCTTAGGACAGGGGCGTAGCGGCTACACCTTC.